The entry that follows covers one TCR beta chain sequence. Its antigen has not been determined. No base-level quality is on record; no much larger clone is a single base apart. These data are taken from a study of T cell responses to AZD1222 COVID-19 vaccine (dated by TCRdb to about 2021). Regarding the study in general: Because spike-specific TCR depth and breadth did not differ between the two schedules, AZD1222 recipients who got a second dose at roughly 4 weeks were pooled with those who got a second dose at roughly 12 weeks. TCR sequencing covered fewer than 250 trial participants: 207 given two doses of AZD1222 and about 26 given two doses of MenACWY control vaccine. Enrollment into the trials was organized by age into subgroups of 18-55, 56-69 and 70-plus years, and those subgroups contained about 160, 30 and 59 TCR-sequenced participants, respectively.

The time point label corresponds to: baseline before first vaccination. Vaccinee samples were obtained from the UK trials COV001 and COV002, which included a single-blind randomized controlled phase 2/3 trial of AZD1222 (ChAdOx1 nCoV-19) in healthy adults. Trial participant PBMC samples were collected at day 0 and day 28 after the second dose for TCRbeta chain sequencing. Here is what the overall study found, with its caveats: The whole spike protein was spanned by vaccine-associated CD4 TCRs, and dominant responses were seen in regions 160-218 and 743-854. The 56-69-year group was small, and its depth increase did not reach significance, likely because of low power. Only five or six AZD1222 recipients were SARS-CoV-2 seropositive at baseline, limiting conclusions about previously exposed vaccinees. Because no samples from the day 14 peak response were available, repertoires could be characterized only after the peak T cell response. Reportedly, almost half of the unique spike-specific TCRs recognized epitopes lying outside the regions that are mutated in the B.1.351 and B.1.1.7 variants. Spike-specific TCR breadth and depth rose significantly after two AZD1222 doses compared with day 0 and with MenACWY recipients. Participants were mostly white British and included more females than males, and it was suggested by the authors that clonal diversity may have been underestimated.

The CDR3 regions of human TCRbeta chains were analyzed by immunosequencing. From the authors' description of their analysis: TCRs in the repertoires were compared against a reference library of SARS-CoV-2-specific TCRs that had been generated with the MIRA antigen-specificity platform. Breadth was defined as the fraction of unique TCRs that were SARS-CoV-2-associated, and depth was defined as the fraction of total T cells that were SARS-CoV-2-associated. Using the MIRA data, every spike-specific TCR was mapped to the spike region that the TCR reacted to and assigned to either a CD4 or a CD8 class. Log10-transformed breadth and depth values were compared by one-way ANOVA with Sidak's multiple comparisons tests. TCRdb re-hosts the immuneACCESS table, in-frame sequences only. Its copies lack some clones; in the studies checked, an unresolved V gene accounts for under half of them, and the cause for the rest is not known. The V and J calls and clone size come from that table; D and trimming were worked out from the DNA. This sample is represented by around 66,000 clones; more than 75% of them were singletons. 15% to 20% of the sample belongs to the ten largest clones.

Relative to germline, V is missing 3 bases and J is missing 4 bases, with 8 bases of the junction outside any gene match. The CDR3 spans 15 residues, from the cysteine through the phenylalanine. Only the CDR3 part of the read is kept: 45 bases, read in frame from the first base. The germline V gene sets CDR1 to SGDLS and CDR2 to YYNGEE. Recombination joined TRBV9 with TRBJ2-5; the central 8 bases match TRBD2. Sequenced material: peripheral blood, taken on day 0 of AZD1222 vaccination. This clonotype was obtained from an adult in good health. CDR3 loop: CASSATSGGGETQYF. The DNA sequence follows: TGTGCCAGCAGCGCCACTAGCGGAGGGGGAGAGACCCAGTACTTC.